This T cell receptor (beta chain) was obtained from a study of post-analysis software for immune sequencing data. The CDR3 consists of 13 residues. Germline trimming cut 4 bases from V and 3 bases from J; bases unmatched to any gene: 2. CDR1 is SQVTM and CDR2 is ANQGSEA in the germline V gene. Notes on the study in general: With TRBV5-6, TRBV5-1 and TRBV20-1 included, a handful of TRBV segments were more frequent in patients than in controls.

Tagging with unique molecular identifiers was a feature of the TCR beta cDNA libraries. Out of about 0.9 to 11 million T cells, a few hundred thousand cDNA molecules were generated. TCRdb reprocessed the PCR reads with MiXCR, giving one entry per CDR3 protein. Of fewer than 600,000 distinct CDR3 sequences listed, nearly 45% were seen once; the top ten hold over 10%. This clonotype appeared a few times. The antigen is not known. This TCR was recovered from a girl aged 10-17 years with multiple sclerosis. The sample comprised blood. This chain uses TRBV29-1 with TRBJ2-7; 11 nucleotides line up with TRBD1. CDR3 in DNA: TGCAGCGTTGGGACAGGGGGCATCTACGAGCAGTACTTC. It translates to CSVGTGGIYEQYF.